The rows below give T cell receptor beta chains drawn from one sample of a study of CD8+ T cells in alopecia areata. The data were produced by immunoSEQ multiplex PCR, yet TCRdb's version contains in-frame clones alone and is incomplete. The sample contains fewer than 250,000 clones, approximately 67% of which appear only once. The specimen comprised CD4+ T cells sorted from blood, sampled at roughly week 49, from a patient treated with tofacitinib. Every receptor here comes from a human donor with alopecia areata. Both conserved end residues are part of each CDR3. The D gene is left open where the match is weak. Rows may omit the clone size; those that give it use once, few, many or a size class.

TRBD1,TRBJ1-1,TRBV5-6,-,CASSWYRPGQGRTNTEAFF,TGTGCCAGCAGCTGGTATCGACCGGGACAGGGTAGGACGAACACTGAAGCTTTCTTT
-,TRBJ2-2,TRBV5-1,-,CASSPRQRRELFF,TGCGCCAGCAGCCCACGACAACGGAGGGAACTGTTTTTT
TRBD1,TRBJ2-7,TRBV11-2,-,CASSLIATGGYEQYF,TGTGCCAGCAGCCTCATTGCGACAGGGGGCTACGAGCAGTACTTC
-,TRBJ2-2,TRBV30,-,CAWRSVTGELFF,TGTGCCTGGAGGTCTGTTACCGGGGAGCTGTTTTTT
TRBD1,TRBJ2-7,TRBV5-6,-,CASSQQGQVEQYF,TGTGCCAGCAGCCAACAGGGACAGGTCGAGCAGTACTTC
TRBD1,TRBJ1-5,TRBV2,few,CASSRTGTNQPQHF,TGTGCCAGCAGTAGGACAGGGACCAATCAGCCCCAGCATTTT
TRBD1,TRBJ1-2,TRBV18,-,CASSPDRGYGYTF,TGTGCCAGCTCACCGGACAGGGGCTATGGCTACACCTTC
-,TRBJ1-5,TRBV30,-,CAWSASSSNQPQHF,TGTGCCTGGAGCGCGTCGAGTAGCAATCAGCCCCAGCATTTT
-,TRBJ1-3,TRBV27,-,CASSSGGSGNTIYF,TGTGCCAGCAGTTCGGGGGGCAGTGGAAACACCATATATTTT
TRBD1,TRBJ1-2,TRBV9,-,CASSVVDRGVGYTF,TGTGCCAGCAGCGTAGTTGACAGGGGAGTTGGCTACACCTTC
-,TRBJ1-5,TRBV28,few,CASSFGNQPQHF,TGTGCCAGCAGTTTTGGGAATCAGCCCCAGCATTTT
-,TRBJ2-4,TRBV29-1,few,CSVWGAKNIQYF,TGCAGCGTTTGGGGGGCCAAAAACATTCAGTACTTC
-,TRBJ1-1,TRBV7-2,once,CASSSQGWGEAFF,TGTGCCAGCAGCTCCCAGGGATGGGGTGAAGCTTTCTTT
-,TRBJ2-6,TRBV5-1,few,CASSLEAAGANVLTF,TGCGCCAGCAGCCTGGAGGCCGCGGGGGCCAACGTCCTGACTTTC
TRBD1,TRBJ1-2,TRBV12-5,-,CASGLGQGGGYTF,TGTGCTAGTGGTTTGGGACAGGGAGGAGGCTACACCTTC
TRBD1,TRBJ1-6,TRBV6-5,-,CASSQGEVNNSPLHF,TGTGCCAGCAGTCAGGGGGAGGTGAATAATTCACCCCTCCACTTT
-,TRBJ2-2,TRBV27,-,CASSPDRGAYTGELFF,TGTGCCAGCAGTCCCGACCGGGGCGCCTACACCGGGGAGCTGTTTTTT
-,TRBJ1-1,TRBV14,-,CASSQGTSAFF,TGTGCCAGCAGCCAGGGAACTTCAGCTTTCTTT
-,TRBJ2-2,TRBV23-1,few,CASNRTGRTGELFF,TGCGCCAGCAATAGAACAGGAAGGACCGGGGAGCTGTTTTTT
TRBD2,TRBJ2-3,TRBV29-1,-,CSVVRGILAGERDTQYF,TGCAGCGTTGTGCGCGGGATACTAGCGGGGGAGAGAGATACGCAGTATTTT